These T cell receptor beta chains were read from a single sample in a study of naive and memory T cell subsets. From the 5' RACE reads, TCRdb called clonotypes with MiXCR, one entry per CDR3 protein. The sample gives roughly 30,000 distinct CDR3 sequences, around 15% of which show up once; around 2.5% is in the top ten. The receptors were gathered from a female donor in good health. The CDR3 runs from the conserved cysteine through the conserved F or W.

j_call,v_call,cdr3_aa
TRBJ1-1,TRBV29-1,CSTRQGITEAFF
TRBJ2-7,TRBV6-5,CASSPGTGYEQYF
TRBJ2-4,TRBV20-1,CSAARRPTSGISKNIQYF
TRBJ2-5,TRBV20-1,CSATGGAVWPRETQYF
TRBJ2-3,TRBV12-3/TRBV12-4,CASSLSGGNTDTQYF
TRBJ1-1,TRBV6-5,CASSLRDRDTEAFF
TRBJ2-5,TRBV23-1,CASSHRDRGPLRETQYF
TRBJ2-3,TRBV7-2,CASSLRLSGGGTDTQYF
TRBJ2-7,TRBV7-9,CASSLPDRGREQYF
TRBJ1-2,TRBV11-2,CASSLVGELNYGYTF
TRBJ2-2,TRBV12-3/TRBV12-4,CASSFERGKLFF
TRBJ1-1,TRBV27,CASSLGSGTEAFF
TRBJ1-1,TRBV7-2,CASSIHRVNTEAFF
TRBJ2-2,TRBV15,CATSRDRGTGEDTGELFF
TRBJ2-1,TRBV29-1,CSVGGRSSYNEQFF
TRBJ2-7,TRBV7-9,CASSSDDPFGQYF
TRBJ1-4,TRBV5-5,CATERDRNEKLFF
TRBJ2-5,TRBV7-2,CASSLVRGRETQYF
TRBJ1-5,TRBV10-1,CASSESGIQPQHF
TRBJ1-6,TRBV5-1,CASSFFSPLTYNSPLHF
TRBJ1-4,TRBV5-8,CASSYGQLLLNEKLFF
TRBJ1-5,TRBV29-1,CSVLEYSNQPQHF
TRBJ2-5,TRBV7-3,CASSLTGGALQETQYF
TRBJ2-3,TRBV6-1,CASSRGRADTQYF
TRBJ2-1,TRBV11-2,CASSLALRGAMDNEQFF
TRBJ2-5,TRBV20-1,CSEASGGAETQYF
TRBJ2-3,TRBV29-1,CSVDRTSTDTQYF
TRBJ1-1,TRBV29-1,CSVLQGVTEAFF
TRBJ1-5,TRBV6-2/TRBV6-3,CASSRTLRKYSNQPQHF
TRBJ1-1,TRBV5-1,CASSLEAPLEAFF
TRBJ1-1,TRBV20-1,CSARDPPQGGTEAFF
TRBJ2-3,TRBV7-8,CASSPRAGSTDTQYF
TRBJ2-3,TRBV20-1,CSARKIVTQDTQYF
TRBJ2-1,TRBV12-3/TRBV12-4,CASRSAGKHNEQFF